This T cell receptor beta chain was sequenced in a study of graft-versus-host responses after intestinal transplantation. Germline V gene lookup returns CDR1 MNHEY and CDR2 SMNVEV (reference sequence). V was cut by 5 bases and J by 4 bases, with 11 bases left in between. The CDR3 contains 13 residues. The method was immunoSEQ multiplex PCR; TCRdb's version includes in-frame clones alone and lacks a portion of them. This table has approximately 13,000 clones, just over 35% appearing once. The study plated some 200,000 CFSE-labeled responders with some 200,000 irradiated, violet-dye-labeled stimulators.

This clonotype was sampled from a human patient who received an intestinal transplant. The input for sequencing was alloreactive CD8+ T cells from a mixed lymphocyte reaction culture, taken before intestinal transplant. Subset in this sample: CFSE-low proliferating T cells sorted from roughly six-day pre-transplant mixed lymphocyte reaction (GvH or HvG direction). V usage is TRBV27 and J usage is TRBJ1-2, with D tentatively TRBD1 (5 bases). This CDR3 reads CASSPQGSYGYTF. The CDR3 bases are TGTGCCAGCAGTCCCCAGGGAAGCTATGGCTACACCTTC.